The 15 T cell receptor beta chains below all came from one sample that was sequenced in a study of cytomegalovirus exposure and HLA in healthy donors (dated by TCRdb to the late 2010s). The protocol used for the library was the immunoSEQ multiplex PCR assay. In TCRdb, the immuneACCESS table is reduced to in-frame sequences with V and J assigned. These tables do not hold every clone; where another copy was compared, an unresolved V gene accounts for under half, and the others remain unexplained. The sample profile shows fewer than 150,000 clones; around 90% of them were found once. About 7.9% of the sample goes to the ten largest clones. Sequencing was performed on PBMCs. Receptors originate from a woman younger than 35 in good health and CMV-seropositive.

The CDR3 DNA is TGTGCCAGCAGTCGGGCGGGAGGGGCCAACGTCCTGACTTTC. This encodes CASSRAGGANVLTF. The chain couples TRBV6-5 to TRBJ2-6, with D possibly being TRBD2 (6 bases). V lost 5 bases, J lost 4 bases, and 9 bases lay in between. The CDR3 has 14 residues. The germline V gene has CDR1 MNHEY and CDR2 SVGAGI.

This clone was counted between two and nine times. The CDR3 bases are TGTGCCAGCAGCTTAGTTTCGGGACAGGGGGTCTATGGCTACACCTTC. Amino acids: CASSLVSGQGVYGYTF. The chain couples TRBV7-2 to TRBJ1-2; 11 positions match TRBD1. Germline V CDR1 and CDR2: SGHTA, FQGNSA. The trim removed 1 base at V and 4 bases at J, leaving 5 bases unmatched. The CDR3 has 16 amino acids.

This chain uses TRBV19 with TRBJ1-6, with D maybe TRBD1 (6 bases). Trimming took 9 bases from V and 5 from J, leaving 17 bases between them. Germline V gives CDR1 LNHDA, CDR2 SQIVND (reference sequence). This CDR3 region has 15 residues. The CDR3 DNA sequence: TGTGCCAGCCGGCTCTGGAACAGGGATAATTCACCCCTCCACTTT. Encoded protein: CASRLWNRDNSPLHF.

The J gene is TRBJ2-6, the V gene TRBV7-3; 7 bases map to TRBD2. V lost 1 base, J lost 2 bases, and 14 bases stayed unmatched. Germline V lookup: CDR1 SGHTA, CDR2 FQGTGA. The CDR3 extends over 20 amino acids. CDR3 sequence reads: CASSLRSGLGGSPGANVLTF. The CDR3 DNA sequence: TGTGCCAGCAGCTTAAGATCGGGGTTGGGCGGGAGCCCTGGGGCCAACGTCCTGACTTTC.

This clone was counted once. The J gene is TRBJ1-6, the V gene TRBV6-1; D is unclear. This CDR3 comprises 17 residues. Germline V gene sequence: CDR1 MNHNS, CDR2 SASEGT. Trimming pared 3 bases from V and 0 bases from J, leaving 12 bases between. The CDR3 coding sequence is TGTGCCAGCAGTGACACCACCAGAAGCTCCTATAATTCACCCCTCCACTTT. It translates to CASSDTTRSSYNSPLHF.

This chain links TRBV10-3 with TRBJ2-2, with 13 bases aligning to TRBD2. CDR1 and CDR2 from the germline V gene are ENHRY and SYGVKD. The CDR3 runs to 16 residues. V trimming: 11 bases; J trimming: 4 bases; junction bases outside the gene matches: 10. The CDR3 loop is CAVTSGGAFFTGELFF. The CDR3, as DNA: TGTGCCGTCACTAGCGGGGGGGCCTTCTTCACCGGGGAGCTGTTTTTT.

The sample holds a few counts of this clone. The V gene is TRBV6-1, the J gene TRBJ1-6; TRBD1 agrees at 7 bases. The CDR3 has 14 residues. CDR1 is MNHNS, CDR2 SASEGT, per germline. Trimming at V came to 2 bases and at J to 7 bases, leaving 2 bases not matched to a gene. CDR3 protein: CASSEQGVNSPLHF. In nucleotides, the CDR3 is TGTGCCAGCAGTGAACAGGGGGTAAATTCACCCCTCCACTTT.

The rearrangement uses TRBV7-6 and TRBJ2-1; 10 bases fit TRBD2. CDR1 is SGHVS, CDR2 FNYEAQ, per germline. With V trimmed by 5 bases and J by 2 bases, 6 bases remained unmatched. The CDR3 loop spans 16 amino acids. The CDR3 loop is CASSDRLAGTYNEQFF. The CDR3, as DNA: TGTGCCAGCAGCGACCGACTAGCGGGTACCTACAATGAGCAGTTCTTC.

The chain uses TRBV5-4 and TRBJ2-2, with D perhaps TRBD2 (8 bases). V lost 0 bases to trimming and J lost 6 bases, with 18 bases between them. The V gene's germline CDR1 is SGHNT and CDR2 YYREEE (reference sequence). CDR3 size: 17 residues. CDR3 in DNA: TGTGCCAGCAGCTTGGGAAAGGGGGCGGGAGGCGCCGGGGAGCTGTTTTTT. This sequence encodes CASSLGKGAGGAGELFF.

The chain has TRBV19 and TRBJ2-3; the D is unclear. The V end was cut by 3 bases, the J end by 9 bases, with 7 bases between. The CDR3 runs to 11 residues. Germline CDR1 reads LNHDA; CDR2 reads SQIVND (reference sequence). The CDR3 region has the DNA TGTGCCAGTAGTATGGAGTTGACGCAGTATTTT. It specifies CASSMELTQYF.

V usage is TRBV11-1 and J usage is TRBJ2-7, with D tentatively TRBD1 (6 bases). Germline CDR1 and CDR2: SGHAT and FQDESV (reference sequence). V lost 7 bases to trimming and J lost 3 bases, with 16 bases between them. CDR3 size: 14 residues. The chain's CDR3 is CASTSDRRIYEQYF. As DNA, the CDR3 is TGTGCCAGCACTTCCGACAGGAGGATCTACGAGCAGTACTTC.

The chain couples TRBV6-5 to TRBJ1-5, with unresolved D. V lost 6 bases, J lost 9 bases, and 18 bases lay in between. Germline assignment: CDR1 MNHEY and CDR2 SVGAGI. The CDR3 is 14 amino acids. CDR3 region: CASRPTVGGGPQHF. The CDR3 DNA follows: TGTGCCAGCAGGCCGACGGTGGGTGGAGGGCCCCAGCATTTT.

The gene calls are TRBV2 and TRBJ1-2; tentatively, D is TRBD1 (5 bases). Germline-derived CDR1 and CDR2 are SNHLY and FYNNEI. The CDR3 length is 13 residues. The V gene lost 5 bases and the J gene lost 4 bases, with 11 bases spanning the gap. The DNA for the CDR3 is TGTGCCAGCAGTAAAGACAGTGCCTATGGCTACACCTTC. As protein: CASSKDSAYGYTF.

V gene TRBV5-1 combines with J gene TRBJ2-7, with 9 nucleotides matching TRBD1. The CDR3 loop spans 14 amino acids. Germline V gives CDR1 SGHRS, CDR2 YFSETQ. V lost 0 bases, J lost 4 bases, and 2 bases stayed unmatched. The CDR3 sequence is CASSLGQGEYEQYF. The CDR3 DNA is TGCGCCAGCAGCTTGGGACAGGGGGAATACGAGCAGTACTTC.

The chain joins TRBV6-5 to TRBJ2-1; 8 bases are a match to TRBD2. The CDR3 loop spans 13 amino acids. Trimming cost V 6 bases and J 5 bases; bases outside gene matches: 3. The V gene's germline CDR1 is MNHEY and CDR2 SVGAGI. The CDR3 nucleotides are TGTGCCAGCAGCCAGCGGGAGAACAATGAGCAGTTCTTC. This codes for CASSQRENNEQFF.